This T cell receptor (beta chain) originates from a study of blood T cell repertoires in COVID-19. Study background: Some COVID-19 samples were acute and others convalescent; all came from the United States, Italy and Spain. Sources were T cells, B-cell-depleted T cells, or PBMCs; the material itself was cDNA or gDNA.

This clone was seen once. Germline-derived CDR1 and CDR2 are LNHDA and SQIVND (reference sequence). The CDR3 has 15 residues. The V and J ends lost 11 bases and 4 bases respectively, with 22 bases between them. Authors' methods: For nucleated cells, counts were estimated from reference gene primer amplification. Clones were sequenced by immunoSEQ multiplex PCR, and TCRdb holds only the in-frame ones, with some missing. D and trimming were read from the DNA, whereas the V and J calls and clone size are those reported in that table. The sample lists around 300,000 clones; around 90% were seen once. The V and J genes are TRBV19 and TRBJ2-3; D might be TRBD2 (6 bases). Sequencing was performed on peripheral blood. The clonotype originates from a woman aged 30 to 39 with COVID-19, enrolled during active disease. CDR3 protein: CACSTVVGGADTQYF. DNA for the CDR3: TGTGCCTGCTCCACGGTGGTGGGAGGAGCAGATACGCAGTATTTT.